This passage covers 6 T cell receptor beta chains from one sample sequenced in a study of blood T cells in healthy people across ages. The authors ran a second PCR of about 6 to 11 cycles using a sample-barcoded 5' primer and a J-beta primer mix. A single record per CDR3 protein comes from TCRdb applying MiXCR to the 5' RACE reads. The sample includes roughly 800,000 distinct CDR3 sequences, more than 20% of them seen just once. These data also formed part of another study, on T cells of mothers and their children.

The sequencing input was blood. The receptors were gathered from a boy between 10 and 17 years old in good health.

The table lists this clonotype with many counts. One end of the junction is discordant with germline, which a read error may explain. This chain connects TRBV11-1 to TRBJ2-5, with a weak D call TRBD2 (6 bases). Germline assignment: CDR1 SGHAT and CDR2 FQDESV (reference sequence). The CDR3 covers 11 residues. The CDR3 loop reads CASSLGLIKIF. CDR3 sequence (DNA): TGTGCCAGCAGCTTGGGACTGATAAAGATCTTC.

V is TRBV5-5 and J is TRBJ2-2; D ambiguous. This CDR3 has 17 residues. Germline V gives CDR1 SGHKS, CDR2 YYEKEE (reference sequence). Deletions cut 0 bases from V and 6 bases from J, with 18 bases between. The CDR3 region has the DNA TGTGCCAGCAGCTTGGGGCTTGCGGTCGTGGTCGCCGGGGAGCTGTTTTTT. Translating gives CASSLGLAVVVAGELFF. The entire variable domain, with the rest obtained from reference TRBV5-5 and TRBJ2-2, is as follows: DAGVTQSPTHLIKTRGQQVTLRCSPISGHKSVSWYQQVLGQGPQFIFQYYEKEERGRGNFPDRFSARQFPNYSSELNVNALLLGDSALYLCASSLGLAVVVAGELFFGEGSRLTVL.

This clonotype was seen only a few times. The chain is built from TRBV10-3 and TRBJ1-4, with 8 bases matching TRBD1. Germline loops: CDR1 ENHRY, CDR2 SYGVKD. The CDR3 runs 15 residues. V shed 0 bases and J 8 bases; nucleotides not matched to a gene: 5. This CDR3 reads CAISESDRGEEKLFF. The CDR3 nucleotides read TGTGCCATCAGTGAGTCCGACAGGGGCGAGGAAAAACTGTTTTTT.

The table lists this clonotype with a few counts. This rearrangement joins TRBV28 to TRBJ2-5; D gene ambiguous. The DNA end is a closer match to TRBJ2-7, so the J assignment may be wrong. CDR1 and CDR2 (germline): MDHEN, SYDVKM. This CDR3 spans 13 amino acids. CDR3 coding DNA: TGTGCCAGCAGTAACTGGGGCTCCTACGAGCAGTACTTC. Its translation is CASSNWGSYEQYF.

The sample holds a few counts of this clonotype. The chain is built from TRBV27 and TRBJ2-5, with 7 bases matching TRBD2. CDR3 length: 15 amino acids. Germline CDR1 is MNHEY and CDR2 is SMNVEV (reference sequence). Trimming took 2 bases from V and 5 from J; bases not matched to a gene: 8. For the CDR3, the DNA is TGTGCCAGCAGTTTAGGGGGGAGGGCCGGGGAGACCCAGTACTTC. Amino acid sequence: CASSLGGRAGETQYF.

This clonotype has more than one count but fewer than ten. V and J are TRBV12-3 or TRBV12-4 and TRBJ2-2; D is ambiguous. Trimming took 5 bases from V and 8 from J, leaving 6 bases between them. This CDR3 spans 11 amino acids. The CDR3: CASSTKGELFF. The DNA of the CDR3 is TGTGCCAGCAGTACCAAGGGGGAGCTGTTTTTT.